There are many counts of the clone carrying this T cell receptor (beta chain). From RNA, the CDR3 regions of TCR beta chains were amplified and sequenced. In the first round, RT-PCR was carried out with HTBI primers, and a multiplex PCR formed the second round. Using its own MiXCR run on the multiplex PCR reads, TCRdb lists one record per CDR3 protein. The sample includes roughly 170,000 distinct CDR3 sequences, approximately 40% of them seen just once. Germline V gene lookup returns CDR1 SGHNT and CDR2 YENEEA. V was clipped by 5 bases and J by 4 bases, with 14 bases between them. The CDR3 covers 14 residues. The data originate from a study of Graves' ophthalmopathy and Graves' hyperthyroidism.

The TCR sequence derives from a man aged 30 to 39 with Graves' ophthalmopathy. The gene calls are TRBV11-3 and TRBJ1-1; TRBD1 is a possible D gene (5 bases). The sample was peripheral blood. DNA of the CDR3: TGTGCCAGCAGCGGGGGGGGGATGAGCACTGAAGCTTTCTTT. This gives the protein CASSGGGMSTEAFF.